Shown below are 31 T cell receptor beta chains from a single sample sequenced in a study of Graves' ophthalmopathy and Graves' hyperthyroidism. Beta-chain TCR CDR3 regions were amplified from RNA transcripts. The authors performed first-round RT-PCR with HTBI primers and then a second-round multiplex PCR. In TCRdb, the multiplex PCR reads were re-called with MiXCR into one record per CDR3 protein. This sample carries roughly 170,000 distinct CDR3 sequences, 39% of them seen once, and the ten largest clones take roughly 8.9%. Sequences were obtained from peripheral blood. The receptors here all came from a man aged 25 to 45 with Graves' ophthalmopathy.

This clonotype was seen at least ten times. The CDR3 DNA reads TGTGCCAGCAGGGGTCCGGGGCTAGCGGGAGGGGACATTCAGTACTTC. Its protein is CASRGPGLAGGDIQYF. The gene calls are TRBV6-1 and TRBJ2-4, with TRBD2 matching over 12 bases. Trimming cost V 6 bases and J 8 bases; bases outside gene matches: 11. The length of the CDR3 is 16 residues. The germline gives CDR1 MNHNS, CDR2 SASEGT.

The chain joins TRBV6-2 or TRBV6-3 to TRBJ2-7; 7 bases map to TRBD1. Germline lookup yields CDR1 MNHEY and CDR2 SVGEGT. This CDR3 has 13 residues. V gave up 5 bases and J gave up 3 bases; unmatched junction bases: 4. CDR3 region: CASSQGTDYEQYF. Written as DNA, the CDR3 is TGTGCCAGCAGTCAAGGGACAGACTACGAGCAGTACTTC.

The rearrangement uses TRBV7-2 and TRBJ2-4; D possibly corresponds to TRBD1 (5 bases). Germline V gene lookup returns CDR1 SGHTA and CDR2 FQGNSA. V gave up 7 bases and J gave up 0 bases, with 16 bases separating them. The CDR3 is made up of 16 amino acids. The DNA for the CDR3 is TGTGCCAGCATGCGGACACGCCTTCTAGCCAAAAACATTCAGTACTTC. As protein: CASMRTRLLAKNIQYF. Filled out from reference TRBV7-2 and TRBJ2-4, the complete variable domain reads GAGVSQSPSNKVTEKGKDVELRCDPISGHTALYWYRQSLGQGLEFLIYFQGNSAPDKSGLPSDRFSAERTGGSVSTLTIQRTQQEDSAVYLCASMRTRLLAKNIQYFGAGTRLSVL.

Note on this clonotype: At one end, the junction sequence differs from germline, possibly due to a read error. The CDR3 DNA is TGTGCCAACAGTGAAGGACTCAACTACGAGCAGTACTTC. Residues: CANSEGLNYEQYF. The chain joins TRBV6-1 to TRBJ2-7; a weak D match, TRBD2 (5 bases). Germline V gene sequence: CDR1 MNHNS, CDR2 SASEGT. This CDR3 is built from 13 residues.

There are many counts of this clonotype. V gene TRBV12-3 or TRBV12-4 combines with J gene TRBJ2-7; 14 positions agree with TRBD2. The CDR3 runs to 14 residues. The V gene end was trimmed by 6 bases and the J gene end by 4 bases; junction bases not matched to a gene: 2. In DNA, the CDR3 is TGTGCCAGCAGGGGACTAGCGGGAGCTTACGAGCAGTACTTC. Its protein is CASRGLAGAYEQYF.

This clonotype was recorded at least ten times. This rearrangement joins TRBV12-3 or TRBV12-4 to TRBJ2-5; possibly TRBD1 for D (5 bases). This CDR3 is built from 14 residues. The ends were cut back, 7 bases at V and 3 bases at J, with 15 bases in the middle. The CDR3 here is CASTTQEQEETQYF. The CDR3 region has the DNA TGTGCCAGCACCACACAGGAACAGGAAGAGACCCAGTACTTC.

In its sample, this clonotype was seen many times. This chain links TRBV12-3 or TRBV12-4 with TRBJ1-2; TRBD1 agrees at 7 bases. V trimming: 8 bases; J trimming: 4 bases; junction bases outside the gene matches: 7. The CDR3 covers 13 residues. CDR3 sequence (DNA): TGTGCCAGCGGGGGGACAGCGAGCTATGGCTACACCTTC. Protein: CASGGTASYGYTF.

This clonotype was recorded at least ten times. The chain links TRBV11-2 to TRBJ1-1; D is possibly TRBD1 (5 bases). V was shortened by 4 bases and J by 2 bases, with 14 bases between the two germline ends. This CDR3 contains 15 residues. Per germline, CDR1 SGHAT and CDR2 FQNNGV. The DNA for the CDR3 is TGTGCCAGCAGCTCACAGGCCGTTCCTAACACTGAAGCTTTCTTT. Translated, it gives CASSSQAVPNTEAFF.

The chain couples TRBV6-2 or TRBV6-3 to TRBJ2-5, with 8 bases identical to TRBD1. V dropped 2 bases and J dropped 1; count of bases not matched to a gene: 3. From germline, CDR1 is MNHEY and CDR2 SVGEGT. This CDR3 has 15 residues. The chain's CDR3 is CASSYTGGLQETQYF. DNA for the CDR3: TGTGCCAGCAGTTACACAGGGGGGCTCCAAGAGACCCAGTACTTC.

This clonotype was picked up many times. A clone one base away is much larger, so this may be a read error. CDR3 in DNA: TGTGCCAGCAGTTCATCCGGGGACCAAGAGACCCAGTACTTC. It codes for CASSSSGDQETQYF. The chain recombines TRBV12-3 or TRBV12-4 with TRBJ2-5; a weak D match, TRBD2 (5 bases). V lost 4 bases and J 0 bases, leaving 9 bases between the germline ends. This CDR3 has 14 residues.

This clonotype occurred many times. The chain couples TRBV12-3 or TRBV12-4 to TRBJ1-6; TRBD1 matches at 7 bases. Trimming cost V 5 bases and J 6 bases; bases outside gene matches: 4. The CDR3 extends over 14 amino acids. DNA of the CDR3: TGTGCCAGCAGTGTGGGACAGCTTAATTCACCCCTCCACTTT. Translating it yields CASSVGQLNSPLHF.

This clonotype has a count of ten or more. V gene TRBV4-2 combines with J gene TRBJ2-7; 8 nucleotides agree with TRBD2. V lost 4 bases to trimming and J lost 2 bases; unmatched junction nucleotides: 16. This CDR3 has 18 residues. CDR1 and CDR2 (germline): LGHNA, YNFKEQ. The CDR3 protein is CASSPSPREGRSAYEQYF. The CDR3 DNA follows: TGTGCCAGCAGCCCAAGCCCCCGGGAGGGCAGGTCAGCCTACGAGCAGTACTTC.

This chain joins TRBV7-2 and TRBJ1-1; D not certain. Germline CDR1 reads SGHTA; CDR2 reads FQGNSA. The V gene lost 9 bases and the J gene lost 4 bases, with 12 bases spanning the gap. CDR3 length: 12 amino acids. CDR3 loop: CASSWYGTEAFF. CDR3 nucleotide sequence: TGTGCCAGTAGTTGGTACGGCACTGAAGCTTTCTTT.

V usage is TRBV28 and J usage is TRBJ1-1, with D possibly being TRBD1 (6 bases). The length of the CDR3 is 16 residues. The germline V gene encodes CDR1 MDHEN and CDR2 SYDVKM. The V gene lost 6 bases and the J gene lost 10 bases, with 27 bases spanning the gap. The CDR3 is CASRAQFSGTIVSAFF. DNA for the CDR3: TGTGCCAGCAGGGCACAATTCTCCGGGACAATAGTGTCAGCTTTCTTT.

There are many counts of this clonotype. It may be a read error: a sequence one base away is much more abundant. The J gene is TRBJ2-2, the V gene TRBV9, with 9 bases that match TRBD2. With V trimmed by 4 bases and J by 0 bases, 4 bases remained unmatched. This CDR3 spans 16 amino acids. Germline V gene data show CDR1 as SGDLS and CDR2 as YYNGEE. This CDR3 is CASSIASGANTGELFF. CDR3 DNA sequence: TGTGCCAGCAGCATAGCTAGCGGGGCGAACACCGGGGAGCTGTTTTTT.

The CDR3 sequence: CASSLSMRGQGNTEAFF. In nucleotides, the CDR3 is TGTGCCAGCAGTTTATCGATGAGGGGGCAAGGGAACACTGAAGCTTTCTTT. The rearrangement joins TRBV27 to TRBJ1-1; 7 positions agree with TRBD1. V gave up 0 bases and J gave up 1 base; unmatched junction bases: 8. The germline CDR1 and CDR2 sequences are MNHEY and SMNVEV (reference sequence). This CDR3 has 17 amino acids.

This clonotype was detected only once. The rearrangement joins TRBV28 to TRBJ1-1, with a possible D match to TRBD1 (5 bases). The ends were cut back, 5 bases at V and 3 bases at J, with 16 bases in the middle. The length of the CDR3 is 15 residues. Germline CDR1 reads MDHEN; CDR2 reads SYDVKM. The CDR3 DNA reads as TGTGCCAGCAGTCCCCTTATTGGGGGGTACACTGAAGCTTTCTTT. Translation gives CASSPLIGGYTEAFF.

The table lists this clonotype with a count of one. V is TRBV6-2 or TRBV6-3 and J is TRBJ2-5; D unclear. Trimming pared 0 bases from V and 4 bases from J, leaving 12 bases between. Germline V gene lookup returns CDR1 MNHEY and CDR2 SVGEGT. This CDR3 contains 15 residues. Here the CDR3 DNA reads TGTGCCAGCAGTTACTCCCGACTTAGAGGAGAGACCCAGTACTTC. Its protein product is CASSYSRLRGETQYF.

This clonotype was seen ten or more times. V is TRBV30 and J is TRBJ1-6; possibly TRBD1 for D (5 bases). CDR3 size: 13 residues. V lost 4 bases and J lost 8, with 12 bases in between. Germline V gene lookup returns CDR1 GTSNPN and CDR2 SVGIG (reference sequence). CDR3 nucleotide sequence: TGTGCCTGGACCGGGACGAGGGATTCACCCCTCCACTTT. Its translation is CAWTGTRDSPLHF.

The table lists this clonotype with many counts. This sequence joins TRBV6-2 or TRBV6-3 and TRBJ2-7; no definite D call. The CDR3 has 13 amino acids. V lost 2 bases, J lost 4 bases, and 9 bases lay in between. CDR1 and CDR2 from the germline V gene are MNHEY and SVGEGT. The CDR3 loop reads CASSYPGGYEQYF. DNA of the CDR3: TGTGCCAGCAGTTACCCCGGTGGGTACGAGCAGTACTTC.

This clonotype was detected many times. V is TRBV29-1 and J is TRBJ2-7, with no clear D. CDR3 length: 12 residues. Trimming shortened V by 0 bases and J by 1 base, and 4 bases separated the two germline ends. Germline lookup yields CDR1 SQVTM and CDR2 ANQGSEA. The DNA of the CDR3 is TGCAGCGTTGAAGATGCATCCTACGAGCAGTACTTC. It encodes CSVEDASYEQYF.

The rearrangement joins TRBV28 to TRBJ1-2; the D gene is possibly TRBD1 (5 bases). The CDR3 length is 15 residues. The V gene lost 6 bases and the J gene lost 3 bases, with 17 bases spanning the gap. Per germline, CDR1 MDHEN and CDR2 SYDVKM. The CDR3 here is CASSSPAGTDYGYTF. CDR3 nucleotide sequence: TGTGCCAGCAGCTCCCCCGCAGGGACCGACTATGGCTACACCTTC.

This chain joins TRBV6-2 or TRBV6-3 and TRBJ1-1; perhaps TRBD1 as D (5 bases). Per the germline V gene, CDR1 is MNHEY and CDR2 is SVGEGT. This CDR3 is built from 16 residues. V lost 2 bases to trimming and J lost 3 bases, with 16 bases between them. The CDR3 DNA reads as TGTGCCAGCAGTTACCTACGGGGCTTGGGCGACACTGAAGCTTTCTTT. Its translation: CASSYLRGLGDTEAFF.

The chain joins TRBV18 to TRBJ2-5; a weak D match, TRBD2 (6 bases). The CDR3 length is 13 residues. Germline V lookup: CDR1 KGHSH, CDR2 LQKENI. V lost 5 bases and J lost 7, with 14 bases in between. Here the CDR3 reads CASSGDSAGTQYF. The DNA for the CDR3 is TGTGCCAGCTCAGGGGACTCAGCCGGGACCCAGTACTTC.

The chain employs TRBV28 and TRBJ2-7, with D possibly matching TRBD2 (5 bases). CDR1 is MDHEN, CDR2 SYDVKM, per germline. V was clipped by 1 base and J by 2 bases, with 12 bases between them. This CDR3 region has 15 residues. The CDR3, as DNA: TGTGCCAGCAGTTTATCCCTCGGGGAAACCTACGAGCAGTACTTC. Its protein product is CASSLSLGETYEQYF.

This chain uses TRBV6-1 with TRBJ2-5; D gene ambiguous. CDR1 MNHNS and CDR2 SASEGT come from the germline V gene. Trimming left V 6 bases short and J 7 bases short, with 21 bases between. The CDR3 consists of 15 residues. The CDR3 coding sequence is TGTGCCAGCAGAAGTGGGCGTTTGATCGTAGGGACCCAGTACTTC. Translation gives CASRSGRLIVGTQYF.

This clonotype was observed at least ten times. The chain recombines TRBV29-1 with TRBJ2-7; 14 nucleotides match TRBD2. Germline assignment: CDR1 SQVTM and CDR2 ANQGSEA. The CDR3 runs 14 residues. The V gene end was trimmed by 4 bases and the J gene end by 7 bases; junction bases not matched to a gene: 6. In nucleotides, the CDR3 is TGCAGCGTTGGACACGGGACTAGCGGGAGTGAGCAGTACTTC. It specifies CSVGHGTSGSEQYF.

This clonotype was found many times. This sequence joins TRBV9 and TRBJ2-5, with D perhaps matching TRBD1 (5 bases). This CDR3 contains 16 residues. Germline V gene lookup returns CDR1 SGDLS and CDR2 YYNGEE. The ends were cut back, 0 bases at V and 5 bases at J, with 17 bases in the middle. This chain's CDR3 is CASSVGWQGRMETQYF. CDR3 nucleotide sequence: TGTGCCAGCAGCGTAGGGTGGCAGGGAAGGATGGAGACCCAGTACTTC.

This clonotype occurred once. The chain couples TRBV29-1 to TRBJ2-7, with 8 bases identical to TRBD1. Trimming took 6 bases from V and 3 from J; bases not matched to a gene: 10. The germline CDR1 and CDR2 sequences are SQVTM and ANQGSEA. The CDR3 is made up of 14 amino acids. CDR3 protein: CSVSADREVYEQYF. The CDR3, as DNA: TGCAGCGTATCTGCGGACAGGGAAGTCTACGAGCAGTACTTC.

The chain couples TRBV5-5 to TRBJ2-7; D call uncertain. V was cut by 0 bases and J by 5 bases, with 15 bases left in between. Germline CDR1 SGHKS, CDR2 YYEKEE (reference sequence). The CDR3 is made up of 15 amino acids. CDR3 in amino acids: CASSLELKGFNEQYF. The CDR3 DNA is TGTGCCAGCAGCTTGGAATTGAAGGGTTTCAACGAGCAGTACTTC.

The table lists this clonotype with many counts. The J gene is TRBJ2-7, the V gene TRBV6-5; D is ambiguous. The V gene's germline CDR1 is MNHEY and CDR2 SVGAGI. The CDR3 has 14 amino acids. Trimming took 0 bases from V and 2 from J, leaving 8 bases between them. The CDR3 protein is CASSYSRFTYEQYF. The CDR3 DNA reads TGTGCCAGCAGTTACTCGAGGTTCACCTACGAGCAGTACTTC.